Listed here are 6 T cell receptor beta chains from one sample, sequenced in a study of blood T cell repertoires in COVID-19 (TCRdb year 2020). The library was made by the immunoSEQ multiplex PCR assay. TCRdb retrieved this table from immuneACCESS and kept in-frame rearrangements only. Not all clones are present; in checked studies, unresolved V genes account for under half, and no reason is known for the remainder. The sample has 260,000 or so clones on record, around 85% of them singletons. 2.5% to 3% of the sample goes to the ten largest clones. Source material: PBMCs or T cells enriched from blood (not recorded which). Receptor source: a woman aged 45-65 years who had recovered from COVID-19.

The CDR3 DNA sequence: TGTGCCAGTAGTCAACAGGGGACACATGCAACTAATGAAAAACTGTTTTTT. Residues: CASSQQGTHATNEKLFF. V and J are TRBV19 and TRBJ1-4, with 7 bases fitting TRBD1. The ends lost 5 bases at V and 0 bases at J; junction bases unmatched: 9. Germline CDR1 reads LNHDA; CDR2 reads SQIVND (reference sequence). The CDR3 has 17 amino acids.

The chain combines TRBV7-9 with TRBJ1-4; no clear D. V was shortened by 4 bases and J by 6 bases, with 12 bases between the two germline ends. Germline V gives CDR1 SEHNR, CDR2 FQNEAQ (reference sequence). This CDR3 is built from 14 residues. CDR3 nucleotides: TGTGCCAGCAGCTCACTGAGGGTTGATGAAAAACTGTTTTTT. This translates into CASSSLRVDEKLFF.

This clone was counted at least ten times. CDR3 bases: TGCAGCTGTACAGGGAACACTGAAGCTTTCTTT. Its protein is CSCTGNTEAFF. The rearrangement links TRBV29-1 to TRBJ1-1, with a tentative D call TRBD1 (5 bases). Trimming stripped 8 bases from V and 1 base from J, with 8 bases between. The length of the CDR3 is 11 residues. Germline values: CDR1 SQVTM, CDR2 ANQGSEA.

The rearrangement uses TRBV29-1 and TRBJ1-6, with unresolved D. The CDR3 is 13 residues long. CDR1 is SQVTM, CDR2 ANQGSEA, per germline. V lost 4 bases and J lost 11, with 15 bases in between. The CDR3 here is CSVAETSGTPLHF. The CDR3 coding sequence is TGCAGCGTTGCTGAAACTAGCGGGACACCCCTCCACTTT. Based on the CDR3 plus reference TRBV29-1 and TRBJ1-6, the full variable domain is SAVISQKPSRDICQRGTSLTIQCQVDSQVTMMFWYRQQPGQSLTLIATANQGSEATYESGFVIDKFPISRPNLTFSTLTVSNMSPEDSSIYLCSVAETSGTPLHFGNGTRLTVT.

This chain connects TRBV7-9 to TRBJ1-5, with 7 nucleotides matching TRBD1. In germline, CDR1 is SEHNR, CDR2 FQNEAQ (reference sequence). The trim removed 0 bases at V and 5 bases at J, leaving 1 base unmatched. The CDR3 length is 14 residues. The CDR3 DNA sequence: TGTGCCAGCAGCTTAGCAGGGGGCCATCAGCCCCAGCATTTT. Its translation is CASSLAGGHQPQHF.

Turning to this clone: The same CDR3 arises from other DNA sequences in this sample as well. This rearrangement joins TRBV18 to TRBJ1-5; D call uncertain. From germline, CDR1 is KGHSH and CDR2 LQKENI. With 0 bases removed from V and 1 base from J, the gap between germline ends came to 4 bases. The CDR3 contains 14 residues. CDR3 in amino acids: CASSPPGSNQPQHF. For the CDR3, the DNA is TGTGCCAGCTCACCACCCGGGAGCAATCAGCCCCAGCATTTT.